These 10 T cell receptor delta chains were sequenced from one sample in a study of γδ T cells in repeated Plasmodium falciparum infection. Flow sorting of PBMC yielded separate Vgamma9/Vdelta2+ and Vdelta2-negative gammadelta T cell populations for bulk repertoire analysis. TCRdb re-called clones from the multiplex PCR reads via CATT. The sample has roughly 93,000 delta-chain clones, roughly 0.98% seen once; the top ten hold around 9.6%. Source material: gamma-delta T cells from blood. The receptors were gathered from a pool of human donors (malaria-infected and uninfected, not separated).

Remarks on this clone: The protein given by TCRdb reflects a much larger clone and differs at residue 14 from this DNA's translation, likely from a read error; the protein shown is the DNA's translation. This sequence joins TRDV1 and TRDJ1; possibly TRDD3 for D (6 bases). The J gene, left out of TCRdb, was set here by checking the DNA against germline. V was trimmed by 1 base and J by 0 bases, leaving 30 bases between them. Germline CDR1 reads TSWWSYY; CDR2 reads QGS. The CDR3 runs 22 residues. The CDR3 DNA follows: TGTGCTCTTGGGGAACCTCGGAGAAGAGATACGCGGACACTATTCCACACCGATAAACTCATCTTT. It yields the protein CALGEPRRRDTRTLFHTDKLIF.

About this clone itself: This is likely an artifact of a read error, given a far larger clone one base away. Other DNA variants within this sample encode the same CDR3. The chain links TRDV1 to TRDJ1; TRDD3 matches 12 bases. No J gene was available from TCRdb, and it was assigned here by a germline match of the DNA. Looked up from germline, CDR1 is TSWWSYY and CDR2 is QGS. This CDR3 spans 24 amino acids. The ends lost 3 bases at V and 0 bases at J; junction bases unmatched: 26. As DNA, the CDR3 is TGTGCTCTTGGGGAGCCCACCTTTTTCTGTCCTAACTGGGGGATACCCTGCTACACCGATAAACTCATCTTT. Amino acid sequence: CALGEPTFFCPNWGIPCYTDKLIF.

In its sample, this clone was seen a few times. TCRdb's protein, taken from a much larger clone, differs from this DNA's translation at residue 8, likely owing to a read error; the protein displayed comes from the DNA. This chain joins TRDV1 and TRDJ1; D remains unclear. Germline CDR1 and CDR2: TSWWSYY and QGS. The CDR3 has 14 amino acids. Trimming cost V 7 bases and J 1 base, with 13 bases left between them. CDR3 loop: CALDAQGCTDKLIF. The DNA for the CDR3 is TGTGCTCTTGACGCTCAAGGGTGCACCGATAAACTCATCTTT.

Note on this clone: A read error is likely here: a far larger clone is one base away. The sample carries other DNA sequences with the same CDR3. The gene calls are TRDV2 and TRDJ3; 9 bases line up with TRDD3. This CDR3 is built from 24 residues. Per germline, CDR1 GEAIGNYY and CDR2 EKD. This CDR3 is CACDTRVFNWGTTRDSWDTRQMFF. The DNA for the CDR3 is TGTGCCTGTGACACCAGGGTCTTCAACTGGGGGACAACGCGTGACTCCTGGGACACCCGACAGATGTTCTTC.

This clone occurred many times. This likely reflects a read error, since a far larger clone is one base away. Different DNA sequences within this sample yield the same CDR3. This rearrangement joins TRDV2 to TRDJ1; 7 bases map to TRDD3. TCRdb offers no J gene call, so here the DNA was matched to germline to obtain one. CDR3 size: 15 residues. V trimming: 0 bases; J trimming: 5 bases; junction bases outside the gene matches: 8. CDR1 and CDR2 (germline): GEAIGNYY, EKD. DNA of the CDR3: TGTGCCTGTGACACCGTTGGGGATAGAAGTGATAAACTCATCTTT. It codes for CACDTVGDRSDKLIF.

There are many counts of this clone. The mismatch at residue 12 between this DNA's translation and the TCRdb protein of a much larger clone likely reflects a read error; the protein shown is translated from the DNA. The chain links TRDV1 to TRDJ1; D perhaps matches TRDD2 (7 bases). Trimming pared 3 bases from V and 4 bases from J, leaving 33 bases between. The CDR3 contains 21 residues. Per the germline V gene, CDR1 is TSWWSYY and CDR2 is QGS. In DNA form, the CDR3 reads TGTGCTCTTGGGGAGGTATTCCTACCCTCAACGATGGGGATCAATAGCGATAAACTCATCTTT. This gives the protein CALGEVFLPSTMGINSDKLIF.

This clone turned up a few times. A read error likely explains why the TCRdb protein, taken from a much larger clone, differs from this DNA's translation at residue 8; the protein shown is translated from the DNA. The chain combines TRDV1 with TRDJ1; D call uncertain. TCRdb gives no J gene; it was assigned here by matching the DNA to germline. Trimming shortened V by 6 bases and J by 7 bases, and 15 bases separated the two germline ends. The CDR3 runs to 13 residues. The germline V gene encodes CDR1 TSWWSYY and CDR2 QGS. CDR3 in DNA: TGTGCTCTTGGAATAAACCTGGCTACTAAACTCATCTTT. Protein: CALGINLATKLIF.

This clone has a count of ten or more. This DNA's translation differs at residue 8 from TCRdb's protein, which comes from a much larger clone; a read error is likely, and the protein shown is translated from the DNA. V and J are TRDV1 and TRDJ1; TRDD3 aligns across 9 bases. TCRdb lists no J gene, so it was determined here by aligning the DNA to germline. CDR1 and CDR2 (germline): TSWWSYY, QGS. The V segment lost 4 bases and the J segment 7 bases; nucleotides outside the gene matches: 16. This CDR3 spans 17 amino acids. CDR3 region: CALGGPSSWGIKAKLIF. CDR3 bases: TGTGCTCTTGGGGGACCTTCCTCGTGGGGGATAAAGGCTAAACTCATCTTT.

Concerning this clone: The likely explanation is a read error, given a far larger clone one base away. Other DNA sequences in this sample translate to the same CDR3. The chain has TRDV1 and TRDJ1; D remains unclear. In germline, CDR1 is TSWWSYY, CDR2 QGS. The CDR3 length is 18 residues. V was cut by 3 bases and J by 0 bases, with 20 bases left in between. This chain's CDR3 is CALGEPRSPCGDTDKLIF. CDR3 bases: TGTGCTCTTGGGGAGCCGAGGTCTCCTTGCGGAGACACCGATAAACTCATCTTT.

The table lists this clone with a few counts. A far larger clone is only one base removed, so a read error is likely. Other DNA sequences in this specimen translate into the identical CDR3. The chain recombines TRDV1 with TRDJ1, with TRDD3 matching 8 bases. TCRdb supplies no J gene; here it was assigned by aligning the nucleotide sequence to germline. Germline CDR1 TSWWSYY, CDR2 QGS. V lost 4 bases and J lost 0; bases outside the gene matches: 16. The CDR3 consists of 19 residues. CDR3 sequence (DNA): TGTGCTCTTGGGGTACTGACTGGGGGGCGACCCGATTACACCGATAAACTCATCTTT. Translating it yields CALGVLTGGRPDYTDKLIF.